The 31 T cell receptor beta chains below all came from one sample that was sequenced in a study of blood T cells in healthy people across ages. A sample-barcoded 5' primer and a J-beta primer mix were used in a second PCR of roughly 6 to 11 cycles. TCRdb reanalysed the 5' RACE reads using MiXCR and keeps one entry per CDR3 protein. Among around 1,500,000 distinct CDR3 sequences listed, around 42% were seen once. Sequences were obtained from blood. These TCRs come from a young woman in good health.

The chain combines TRBV20-1 with TRBJ2-4; 14 bases match TRBD2. The junction had 5 bases not matched to a gene; V was cut back by 1 base and J by 0 bases. CDR1 is DFQATT and CDR2 is SNEGSKA in the germline V gene (reference sequence). This CDR3 is built from 18 residues. CDR3: CSARAGLAGGIAKNIQYF. In DNA, the CDR3 is TGCAGTGCTAGAGCTGGACTAGCGGGGGGTATAGCCAAAAACATTCAGTACTTC.

In this sample, this clonotype turned up a few times. This chain links TRBV21-1 with TRBJ2-1; the DNA was not used to check the table's D call, TRBD1. TRBV21-1 has pseudogene status. This CDR3 has 17 residues. The CDR3 loop reads CASSKDGRGTPQDEQFF. As DNA, the CDR3 is TGTGCCAGCAGCAAAGACGGGAGGGGGACGCCCCAGGATGAGCAGTTCTTC.

The chain joins TRBV7-3 to TRBJ2-7; 7 bases line up with TRBD1. Germline assignment: CDR1 SGHTA and CDR2 FQGTGA. The CDR3 consists of 14 residues. V was clipped by 4 bases and J by 5 bases; unmatched bases: 8. The CDR3 here is CASSSAGGTHEQYF. The DNA of the CDR3 is TGTGCCAGCAGCTCAGCAGGGGGAACTCACGAGCAGTACTTC.

The rearrangement joins TRBV2 to TRBJ1-4; D is perhaps TRBD1 (5 bases). There are 14 residues in the CDR3. Germline-derived CDR1 and CDR2 are SNHLY and FYNNEI. V was clipped by 11 bases and J by 7 bases, with 20 bases between them. CDR3 in amino acids: CACGATRGFEKLFF. The CDR3 bases are TGTGCCTGTGGGGCGACAAGGGGATTTGAAAAACTGTTTTTT.

The chain is built from TRBV20-1 and TRBJ2-3; possible D gene TRBD1, 5 bases. The CDR3 has 12 amino acids. From germline, CDR1 is DFQATT and CDR2 SNEGSKA (reference sequence). The CDR3 DNA is TGCAGCCACAGGCCCGACACAGATACGCAGTATTTT. It is translated as CSHRPDTDTQYF.

The rearrangement links TRBV6-5 to TRBJ2-1; D unresolved. The CDR3 spans 11 residues. Germline values: CDR1 MNHEY, CDR2 SVGAGI. V lost 5 bases, J lost 6 bases, and 5 bases lay in between. CDR3 loop: CASSNSNEQFF. CDR3 coding DNA: TGTGCCAGCAGTAACAGCAATGAGCAGTTCTTC.

This rearrangement joins TRBV27 to TRBJ2-3; D unresolved. V was clipped by 7 bases and J by 3 bases, with 20 bases between them. Per the germline V gene, CDR1 is MNHEY and CDR2 is SMNVEV (reference sequence). This CDR3 comprises 16 residues. CDR3: CASTVVMGLETDTQYF. CDR3 bases: TGTGCCAGCACCGTGGTTATGGGGTTGGAGACAGATACGCAGTATTTT.

This clonotype turned up a few times. V gene TRBV24-1 combines with J gene TRBJ2-5; D unresolved. CDR3 length: 16 amino acids. Per germline, CDR1 KGHDR and CDR2 SFDVKD. Trimming pared 2 bases from V and 6 bases from J, leaving 18 bases between. The CDR3 here is CATSDSGPAKIKTQYF. The CDR3, as DNA: TGTGCCACCAGTGATTCTGGACCTGCTAAAATTAAGACCCAGTACTTC.

This clonotype has a handful of counts. The chain has TRBV29-1 and TRBJ2-7; 8 nucleotides align to TRBD2. Trimming cost V 5 bases and J 4 bases; bases outside gene matches: 10. This CDR3 is 14 amino acids long. Germline V lookup: CDR1 SQVTM, CDR2 ANQGSEA. CDR3: CSVSGRAGAYEQYF. CDR3 DNA sequence: TGCAGCGTTTCGGGACGAGCGGGAGCGTACGAGCAGTACTTC.

CDR3 coding DNA: TGTGCCAGCAGTTACGAGGGACTAGTTGATACGCAGTATTTT. Translation gives CASSYEGLVDTQYF. V and J are TRBV6-2 or TRBV6-3 and TRBJ2-3, with TRBD2 matching over 8 bases. CDR3 size: 14 residues. CDR1 and CDR2 (germline): MNHEY, SVGEGT. V shed 2 bases and J 6 bases; nucleotides not matched to a gene: 4.

The chain joins TRBV20-1 to TRBJ2-3; possible D gene TRBD2, 5 bases. Germline CDR1 reads DFQATT; CDR2 reads SNEGSKA (reference sequence). Trimming shortened V by 1 base and J by 0 bases, and 11 bases separated the two germline ends. The CDR3 spans 15 residues. The CDR3 spells CSARGLPTSTDTQYF. As DNA, the CDR3 is TGCAGTGCTAGAGGACTACCTACTAGCACAGATACGCAGTATTTT.

The chain links TRBV10-3 to TRBJ2-1; D is unclear. CDR3 length: 12 amino acids. The germline gives CDR1 ENHRY, CDR2 SYGVKD. V dropped 8 bases and J dropped 5 bases, with 10 bases sitting between them. CDR3 sequence reads: CAIQWRNNEQFF. The CDR3 DNA sequence: TGTGCCATCCAATGGCGCAACAATGAGCAGTTCTTC.

J is TRBJ2-1 and V is TRBV7-9; the match to TRBD2 covers 8 bases. V lost 1 base to trimming and J lost 7 bases; unmatched junction nucleotides: 9. Looked up from germline, CDR1 is SEHNR and CDR2 is FQNEAQ (reference sequence). The CDR3 runs to 16 residues. The CDR3 DNA reads as TGTGCCAGCAGCTTAGTAGCGGGACCCCTTCAGAATGAGCAGTTCTTC. This codes for CASSLVAGPLQNEQFF. Together with reference TRBV7-9 and TRBJ2-1, the CDR3 gives the full variable domain: DTGVSQNPRHKITKRGQNVTFRCDPISEHNRLYWYRQTLGQGPEFLTYFQNEAQLEKSRLLSDRFSAERPKGSFSTLEIQRTEQGDSAMYLCASSLVAGPLQNEQFFGPGTRLTVL.

The chain combines TRBV10-3 with TRBJ1-2; no definite D call. The germline CDR1 and CDR2 sequences are ENHRY and SYGVKD. Trimming left V 3 bases short and J 5 bases short, with 13 bases between. This CDR3 has 14 residues. CDR3 amino acids: CAISDITAGYGYTF. The CDR3 nucleotides read TGTGCCATCAGTGATATAACAGCGGGTTATGGCTACACCTTC.

This clonotype was seen a handful of times. The rearrangement uses TRBV7-9 and TRBJ2-7; 7 positions match TRBD2. CDR1 SEHNR and CDR2 FQNEAQ come from the germline V gene (reference sequence). Trimming cost V 8 bases and J 0 bases; bases outside gene matches: 4. The CDR3 has 13 residues. CDR3: CASRSGTSYEQYF. DNA for the CDR3: TGTGCCAGCCGAAGCGGGACCTCCTACGAGCAGTACTTC.

This clonotype was seen a few times. CDR3 coding DNA: TGCAGCGCTATAGCGGGGGGCTCCGATGAGCAGTTCTTC. Translation gives CSAIAGGSDEQFF. J is TRBJ2-1 and V is TRBV29-1; 10 nucleotides line up with TRBD2. There are 13 residues in the CDR3. Germline CDR1 SQVTM, CDR2 ANQGSEA. V trimming: 7 bases; J trimming: 8 bases; junction bases outside the gene matches: 8.

DNA of the CDR3: TGCAGTGCCCGGACAGGGTATAGCAATCAGCCCCAGCATTTT. It yields the protein CSARTGYSNQPQHF. The V call is TRBV20-1, the J call TRBJ1-5; 8 positions agree with TRBD1. The CDR3 is made up of 14 amino acids. V shed 6 bases, J shed 0 bases, and the junction held 4 bases outside the gene matches. Germline V gene sequence: CDR1 DFQATT, CDR2 SNEGSKA (reference sequence).

The rearrangement uses TRBV7-2 and TRBJ2-3; 7 bases line up with TRBD2. CDR3 size: 16 residues. V lost 6 bases, J lost 4 bases, and 13 bases stayed unmatched. Germline V gives CDR1 SGHTA, CDR2 FQGNSA. The CDR3 region has the DNA TGTGCCAGCAGATCAGAGGGCGGGAGAGGCGCAGATACGCAGTATTTT. It encodes CASRSEGGRGADTQYF.

The genes are TRBV10-3 and TRBJ2-3; 7 bases fit TRBD2. The CDR3 spans 15 residues. From germline, CDR1 is ENHRY and CDR2 SYGVKD. Trimming at V came to 5 bases and at J to 6 bases, leaving 11 bases not matched to a gene. This CDR3 is CAISPSGAPGDTQYF. The CDR3 DNA reads TGTGCCATCAGTCCAAGCGGGGCGCCCGGGGATACGCAGTATTTT.

This chain uses TRBV24-1 with TRBJ2-5, with TRBD1 as a possible D gene (5 bases). Trimming shortened V by 9 bases and J by 4 bases, and 17 bases separated the two germline ends. Germline assignment: CDR1 KGHDR and CDR2 SFDVKD. CDR3 length: 14 amino acids. The CDR3 region is CATGLAGAAETQYF. The CDR3 bases are TGTGCCACCGGGTTAGCTGGGGCGGCAGAGACCCAGTACTTC.

The V and J genes are TRBV5-1 and TRBJ2-1; 12 positions match TRBD2. This CDR3 spans 17 amino acids. CDR1 SGHRS and CDR2 YFSETQ come from the germline V gene. The V and J ends lost 3 bases and 10 bases, in that order; junction bases with no gene match: 14. The CDR3 spells CASSSSLTSGSEGEQFF. Here the CDR3 DNA reads TGCGCCAGCAGCTCTTCCCTGACTAGCGGGAGCGAAGGGGAGCAGTTCTTC.

This chain connects TRBV5-1 to TRBJ2-5; TRBD2 matches 10 bases. The V segment lost 4 bases and the J segment 5 bases; nucleotides outside the gene matches: 14. Germline CDR1 is SGHRS and CDR2 is YFSETQ. The CDR3 is 17 amino acids. CDR3 residues: CASSRRLAGGIEETQYF. Here the CDR3 DNA reads TGCGCCAGCAGCCGCCGCTTAGCGGGAGGAATAGAGGAGACCCAGTACTTC.

V gene TRBV12-3 or TRBV12-4 combines with J gene TRBJ2-6, with a possible D match to TRBD1 (6 bases). Trimming removed 6 bases at V and 2 bases at J, with 17 bases between. This CDR3 comprises 17 residues. The DNA for the CDR3 is TGTGCCAGCAGCCTTCTGGACAGTCTGGCTGGGGCCAACGTCCTGACTTTC. Its protein product is CASSLLDSLAGANVLTF.

The rearrangement links TRBV27 to TRBJ2-3; D call uncertain. CDR3 length: 14 residues. Germline V gives CDR1 MNHEY, CDR2 SMNVEV (reference sequence). V dropped 7 bases and J dropped 2 bases, with 13 bases sitting between them. Here the CDR3 DNA reads TGTGCCAGCACCTCCGCCGGGTACACAGATACGCAGTATTTT. This sequence encodes CASTSAGYTDTQYF.

This chain links TRBV28 with TRBJ2-3, with a possible D match to TRBD2 (6 bases). Germline V gene lookup returns CDR1 MDHEN and CDR2 SYDVKM. Trimming pared 3 bases from V and 6 bases from J, leaving 19 bases between. The CDR3 totals 16 residues. The CDR3: CASSFPLGGGADTQYF. The CDR3 region has the DNA TGTGCCAGCAGTTTCCCTTTGGGGGGAGGCGCGGATACGCAGTATTTT.

This clonotype was seen a handful of times. This rearrangement joins TRBV11-3 to TRBJ1-5; D perhaps matches TRBD1 (5 bases). Trimming left V 5 bases short and J 2 bases short, with 16 bases between. This CDR3 contains 16 residues. CDR1 and CDR2 from the germline V gene are SGHNT and YENEEA. CDR3 sequence: CASSPVGRGGNQPQHF. The DNA of the CDR3 is TGTGCCAGCAGCCCCGTCGGTAGGGGAGGCAATCAGCCCCAGCATTTT.

The rearrangement uses TRBV3-1 and TRBJ2-2; 10 nucleotides agree with TRBD2. The J segment lost 4 bases and the V segment lost 4 bases, leaving 3 bases of the junction unmatched. The CDR3 covers 15 residues. Germline loops: CDR1 LGHDT, CDR2 YNNKEL (reference sequence). The CDR3 nucleotides are TGTGCCAGCAGCCCCAGCGGGGGGGCCACCGGGGAGCTGTTTTTT. Amino acids: CASSPSGGATGELFF.

The table lists this clonotype with a count of one. This may be a read error, as it is one base from a much larger clone. J is TRBJ2-1 and V is TRBV4-1; the D is unclear. CDR3 length: 11 amino acids. Germline CDR1 and CDR2: MGHRA and YSYEKL. Trimming left V 1 base short and J 11 bases short, with 6 bases between. The CDR3 DNA sequence: TGCGCCAGCAGCCAAGGTTCCAAGCAGTTCTTC. Translating it yields CASSQGSKQFF.

V usage is TRBV4-1 and J usage is TRBJ2-1; 8 nucleotides align to TRBD2. V shed 6 bases, J shed 5 bases, and the junction held 15 bases outside the gene matches. The germline V gene encodes CDR1 MGHRA and CDR2 YSYEKL. The length of the CDR3 is 17 residues. The CDR3 DNA follows: TGCGCCAGCAGTCCGGCGGGGGGTGCTGGGTCGGACAATGAGCAGTTCTTC. The encoded protein is CASSPAGGAGSDNEQFF.

This clonotype was counted only a few times. CDR3 region: CAISEGGPYNEQFF. DNA of the CDR3: TGTGCCATCAGTGAGGGGGGACCCTACAATGAGCAGTTCTTC. The V and J genes are TRBV10-3 and TRBJ2-1; TRBD1 or TRBD2 may be the D gene (5 bases each). Germline lookup yields CDR1 ENHRY and CDR2 SYGVKD. Trimming took 2 bases from V and 2 from J, leaving 7 bases between them. CDR3 length: 14 amino acids.

This clonotype appeared a single time. This chain uses TRBV20-1 with TRBJ1-1; D perhaps matches TRBD1 (5 bases). This CDR3 is 13 amino acids long. Germline CDR1 reads DFQATT; CDR2 reads SNEGSKA (reference sequence). CDR3 sequence: CRALGGMNTEAFF. For the CDR3, the DNA is TGCAGGGCCTTGGGGGGGATGAACACTGAAGCTTTCTTT.